In this sample, the clone carrying this TCR beta chain turned up once. Antigen unknown. Repertoires were generated with immunoSEQ multiplex PCR, while TCRdb's copy carries only in-frame clones and drops some. The sample carries 100,000 to 120,000 clones, about 85% recorded once. This entry belongs to a study of cytomegalovirus exposure and HLA in healthy donors. Study-level findings and limits: The study designated 150 or so TCR beta chains cytomegalovirus-associated.

The germline V gene encodes CDR1 SGHDN and CDR2 FVKESK. V lost 1 base to trimming and J lost 3 bases; unmatched junction nucleotides: 5. The CDR3 covers 16 residues. The sequenced sample was PBMCs. The chain joins TRBV14 to TRBJ2-7, with 11 bases that match TRBD2. The receptor's source is a woman younger than 35 in good health and CMV-seronegative. CDR3 DNA sequence: TGTGCCAGCAGCCAAGGGATTGGACTAGCGGGCTACGAGCAGTACTTC. Amino acid sequence: CASSQGIGLAGYEQYF.